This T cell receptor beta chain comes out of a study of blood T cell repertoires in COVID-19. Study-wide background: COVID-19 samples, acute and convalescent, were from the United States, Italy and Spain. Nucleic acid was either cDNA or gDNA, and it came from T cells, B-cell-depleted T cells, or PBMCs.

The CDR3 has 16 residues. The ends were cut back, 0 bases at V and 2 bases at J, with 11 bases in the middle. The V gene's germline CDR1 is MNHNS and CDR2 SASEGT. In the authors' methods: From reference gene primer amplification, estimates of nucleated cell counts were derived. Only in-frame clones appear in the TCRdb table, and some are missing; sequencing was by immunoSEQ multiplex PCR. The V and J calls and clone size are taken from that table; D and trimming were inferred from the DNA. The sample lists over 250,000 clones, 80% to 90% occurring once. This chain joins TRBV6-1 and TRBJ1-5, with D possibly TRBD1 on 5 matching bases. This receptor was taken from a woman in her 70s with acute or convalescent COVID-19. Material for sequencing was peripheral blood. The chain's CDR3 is CASSEAPGVRNQPQHF. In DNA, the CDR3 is TGTGCCAGCAGTGAAGCGCCGGGGGTACGCAATCAGCCCCAGCATTTT.